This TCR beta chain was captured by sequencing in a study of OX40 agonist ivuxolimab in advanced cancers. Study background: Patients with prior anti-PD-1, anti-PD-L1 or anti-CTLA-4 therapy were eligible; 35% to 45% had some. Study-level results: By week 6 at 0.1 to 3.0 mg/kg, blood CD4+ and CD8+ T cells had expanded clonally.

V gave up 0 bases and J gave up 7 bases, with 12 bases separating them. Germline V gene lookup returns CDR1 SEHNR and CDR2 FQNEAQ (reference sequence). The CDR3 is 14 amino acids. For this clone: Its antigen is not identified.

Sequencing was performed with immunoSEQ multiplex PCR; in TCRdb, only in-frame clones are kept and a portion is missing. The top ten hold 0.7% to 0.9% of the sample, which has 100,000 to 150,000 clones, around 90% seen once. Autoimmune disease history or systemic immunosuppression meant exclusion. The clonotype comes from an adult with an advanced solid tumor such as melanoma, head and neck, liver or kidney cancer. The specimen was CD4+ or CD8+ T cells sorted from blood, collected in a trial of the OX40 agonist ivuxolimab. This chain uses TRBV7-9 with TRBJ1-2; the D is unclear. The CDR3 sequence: CASSLAQQRFGYTF. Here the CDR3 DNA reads TGTGCCAGCAGCTTAGCCCAGCAGCGGTTTGGCTACACCTTC.